Listed here are 14 T cell receptor beta chains from one sample, sequenced in a study of blood T cell repertoires in COVID-19. Sequencing was performed with immunoSEQ multiplex PCR; in TCRdb, only in-frame clones are kept and a portion is missing. The data hold under 95,000 clones, with 70% to 80% observed a single time. Sequencing input: peripheral blood. These receptors all come from a man in his sixties with active or convalescent COVID-19.

CDR3 residues: CASSASNQETQYF. The CDR3 DNA sequence: TGTGCCAGCAGCGCCTCTAACCAAGAGACCCAGTACTTC. V and J are TRBV9 and TRBJ2-5; no definite D call. This CDR3 is 13 amino acids long. The V and J ends lost 3 bases and 0 bases respectively, with 6 bases between them. CDR1 and CDR2 (germline): SGDLS, YYNGEE.

This chain joins TRBV6-6 and TRBJ1-6; D may be TRBD1 (5 bases). Trimming removed 3 bases from V and 5 bases from J, with 11 bases in between. The CDR3 loop spans 15 amino acids. Germline-derived CDR1 and CDR2 are MNHNY and SVGAGI (reference sequence). The CDR3 is CASSYRGYHNSPLHF. The CDR3 DNA reads TGTGCCAGCAGTTATAGGGGTTACCATAATTCACCCCTCCACTTT.

This clone was counted only a few times. This sequence joins TRBV9 and TRBJ2-5, with a weak D call TRBD1 (6 bases). Trimming pared 4 bases from V and 7 bases from J, leaving 23 bases between. Germline-derived CDR1 and CDR2 are SGDLS and YYNGEE. The CDR3 runs to 16 residues. CDR3 nucleotide sequence: TGTGCCAGCAGCCAAGGCCCCTGGCAGGGGCAGGGGACCCAGTACTTC. Translating gives CASSQGPWQGQGTQYF. Full variable domain (remainder filled in from reference TRBV9 and TRBJ2-5): DSGVTQTPKHLITATGQRVTLRCSPRSGDLSVYWYQQSLDQGLQFLIQYYNGEERAKGNILERFSAQQFPDLHSELNLSSLELGDSALYFCASSQGPWQGQGTQYFGPGTRLLVL.

The J gene is TRBJ2-2, the V gene TRBV5-1; D is perhaps TRBD1 (5 bases). This CDR3 has 15 residues. The V end was cut by 4 bases, the J end by 0 bases, with 10 bases between. Germline V gene lookup returns CDR1 SGHRS and CDR2 YFSETQ. The DNA for the CDR3 is TGCGCCAGCAGCGTGGCCAGGGCGAACACCGGGGAGCTGTTTTTT. Translation: CASSVARANTGELFF.

The chain combines TRBV19 with TRBJ1-2; the match to TRBD1 covers 8 bases. V lost 5 bases and J lost 7; bases outside the gene matches: 15. The CDR3 runs 16 residues. Germline CDR1 is LNHDA and CDR2 is SQIVND (reference sequence). CDR3 residues: CASSPRPGQGSSGYTF. Here the CDR3 DNA reads TGTGCCAGTAGTCCCCGACCAGGACAGGGAAGCAGTGGCTACACCTTC.

The chain links TRBV19 to TRBJ1-1; no firm D call. CDR1 and CDR2 (germline): LNHDA, SQIVND (reference sequence). This CDR3 contains 14 residues. V gave up 3 bases and J gave up 4 bases, with 12 bases separating them. CDR3 sequence reads: CASSIRVSGTEAFF. In DNA, the CDR3 is TGTGCCAGTAGTATCCGGGTCTCGGGCACTGAAGCTTTCTTT.

V is TRBV5-1 and J is TRBJ2-2; 9 positions match TRBD1. Germline V gives CDR1 SGHRS, CDR2 YFSETQ. With V trimmed by 4 bases and J by 2 bases, 3 bases remained unmatched. This CDR3 region has 15 residues. CDR3 protein: CASSRDRANTGELFF. CDR3 nucleotide sequence: TGCGCCAGCAGCCGGGACAGGGCTAACACCGGGGAGCTGTTTTTT. Filled out from reference TRBV5-1 and TRBJ2-2, the complete variable domain reads KAGVTQTPRYLIKTRGQQVTLSCSPISGHRSVSWYQQTPGQGLQFLFEYFSETQRNKGNFPGRFSGRQFSNSRSEMNVSTLELGDSALYLCASSRDRANTGELFFGEGSRLTVL.

The chain is built from TRBV5-4 and TRBJ1-1; 12 positions match TRBD1. CDR3 size: 16 residues. The J segment lost 3 bases and the V segment lost 5 bases, leaving 8 bases of the junction unmatched. The germline CDR1 and CDR2 sequences are SGHNT and YYREEE (reference sequence). The CDR3 bases are TGTGCCAGCAGACCGGGACAGGGGGCCTGGGACACTGAAGCTTTCTTT. Translation gives CASRPGQGAWDTEAFF.

This chain uses TRBV7-9 with TRBJ1-1; no firm D call. Trimming left V 2 bases short and J 2 bases short, with 6 bases between. Germline V gene data show CDR1 as SEHNR and CDR2 as FQNEAQ (reference sequence). The length of the CDR3 is 13 residues. CDR3 sequence (DNA): TGTGCCAGCAGCTTACCGTCTAACACTGAAGCTTTCTTT. This translates into CASSLPSNTEAFF.

This clone is a singleton in its sample. The CDR3 here is CASSFRTALNTEAFF. The CDR3 DNA reads TGCGCCAGCAGCTTTCGGACAGCGCTGAACACTGAAGCTTTCTTT. The genes are TRBV5-1 and TRBJ1-1; D might be TRBD1 (6 bases). This CDR3 is built from 15 residues. V was shortened by 2 bases and J by 0 bases, with 11 bases between the two germline ends. Germline V gene lookup returns CDR1 SGHRS and CDR2 YFSETQ.

The chain combines TRBV28 with TRBJ2-2; D is ambiguous. Trimming removed 5 bases from V and 5 bases from J, with 12 bases in between. There are 14 residues in the CDR3. Germline-derived CDR1 and CDR2 are MDHEN and SYDVKM. DNA for the CDR3: TGTGCCAGCAGTCGCCGGGTCCGTACCGGGGAGCTGTTTTTT. It translates to CASSRRVRTGELFF.

The chain links TRBV9 to TRBJ1-3; D gene uncertain. The CDR3 consists of 16 residues. Per germline, CDR1 SGDLS and CDR2 YYNGEE. V lost 0 bases to trimming and J lost 0 bases, with 10 bases between them. The CDR3 is CASSVGGSTSGNTIYF. CDR3 bases: TGTGCCAGCAGCGTAGGCGGGTCGACCTCTGGAAACACCATATATTTT.

The V call is TRBV9, the J call TRBJ1-1, with D hard to call. With 3 bases removed from V and 5 bases from J, the gap between germline ends came to 11 bases. The CDR3 is made up of 13 amino acids. Germline assignment: CDR1 SGDLS and CDR2 YYNGEE. The chain's CDR3 is CASSADWTTEAFF. The CDR3 coding sequence is TGTGCCAGCAGCGCCGATTGGACTACTGAAGCTTTCTTT. The variable domain in full, completed from reference TRBV9 and TRBJ1-1, reads DSGVTQTPKHLITATGQRVTLRCSPRSGDLSVYWYQQSLDQGLQFLIQYYNGEERAKGNILERFSAQQFPDLHSELNLSSLELGDSALYFCASSADWTTEAFFGQGTRLTVV.

V gene TRBV6-5 combines with J gene TRBJ1-4, with a tentative D call TRBD1 (6 bases). The CDR3 spans 13 residues. Germline lookup yields CDR1 MNHEY and CDR2 SVGAGI. With 8 bases removed from V and 8 bases from J, the gap between germline ends came to 15 bases. DNA of the CDR3: TGTGCCAGCTGGGACACGCGGAGCGAAAAACTGTTTTTT. This translates into CASWDTRSEKLFF.